Presented here are 18 T cell receptor beta chains from one specimen sequenced in a study of T cells expressing NK-cell markers. From its re-call of the 5' RACE reads, TCRdb lists each CDR3 protein once, without DNA. The sample table includes about 160,000 distinct CDR3 sequences. The specimen was blood T cells: a sorted CD56 or NKG2C T cell subset, CD4+ or CD8+ T cells, or bulk PBMC T cells (not recorded which). All receptors derive from a man aged 18-70 years in good health.

The V and J genes are TRBV19 and TRBJ2-7; no DNA is available, so the TRBD1 call from TCRdb remains unchecked. Germline assignment: CDR1 LNHDA and CDR2 SQIVND (reference sequence). The CDR3 loop spans 16 amino acids. This chain's CDR3 is CASSLDAGTGGYEQYF.

The CDR3 sequence is CASSGLADTGELFF. The chain has TRBV6-1 and TRBJ2-2; the TRBD2 assignment by TCRdb is unverifiable without DNA. The CDR3 is 14 amino acids. Germline V gene lookup returns CDR1 MNHNS and CDR2 SASEGT.

J is TRBJ2-7 and V is TRBV6-6. Germline loops: CDR1 MNHNY, CDR2 SVGAGI (reference sequence). The CDR3 is 13 residues long. The CDR3 sequence is CASTLSIDYEQYF.

V usage is TRBV2 and J usage is TRBJ2-5; without DNA, the TCRdb call of TRBD1 cannot be checked. The CDR3 runs to 14 residues. Germline-derived CDR1 and CDR2 are SNHLY and FYNNEI. The CDR3: CASRNRGGQETQYF.

The J gene is TRBJ1-3, the V gene TRBV9; the TCRdb D gene call, TRBD1, has no DNA to confirm it. CDR1 SGDLS and CDR2 YYNGEE come from the germline V gene. The CDR3 spans 15 residues. The CDR3 region is CASSAPGTPANTIYF.

V is TRBV9 and J is TRBJ1-1. There are 16 residues in the CDR3. Germline V CDR1 and CDR2: SGDLS, YYNGEE. This CDR3 reads CASSPTGEFMNTEAFF. Supplemented by reference TRBV9 and TRBJ1-1, the full variable domain reads DSGVTQTPKHLITATGQRVTLRCSPRSGDLSVYWYQQSLDQGLQFLIQYYNGEERAKGNILERFSAQQFPDLHSELNLSSLELGDSALYFCASSPTGEFMNTEAFFGQGTRLTVV.

The V gene is TRBV14, the J gene TRBJ2-1. Looked up from germline, CDR1 is SGHDN and CDR2 is FVKESK. The length of the CDR3 is 16 residues. CDR3 amino acids: CASSQEWASSYNEQFF. Full variable domain (remainder filled in from reference TRBV14 and TRBJ2-1): EAGVTQFPSHSVIEKGQTVTLRCDPISGHDNLYWYRRVMGKEIKFLLHFVKESKQDESGMPNNRFLAERTGGTYSTLKVQPAELEDSGVYFCASSQEWASSYNEQFFGPGTRLTVL.

The V and J genes are TRBV7-9 and TRBJ2-5. Germline V CDR1 and CDR2: SEHNR, FQNEAQ (reference sequence). The CDR3 has 14 residues. The CDR3 protein is CASSPTDTQETQYF.

The chain uses TRBV14 and TRBJ1-6; TCRdb designates TRBD1, a call that cannot be tested without DNA. This CDR3 spans 14 amino acids. CDR1 and CDR2 (germline): SGHDN, FVKESK. The CDR3 is CASSQDGGYSPLHF.

The chain has TRBV7-9 and TRBJ2-1; TCRdb's D gene call, TRBD1, goes unchecked for lack of DNA. Germline values: CDR1 SEHNR, CDR2 FQNEAQ (reference sequence). This CDR3 contains 17 residues. CDR3 amino acids: CASSLPPTGGFYNEQFF.

The chain has TRBV13 and TRBJ2-1; TCRdb proposes TRBD1, but this gene call is untestable without DNA. Looked up from germline, CDR1 is PRHDT and CDR2 is FYEKMQ (reference sequence). This CDR3 contains 14 residues. Here the CDR3 reads CASSFWGEFNEQFF.

The rearrangement uses TRBV6-5 and TRBJ1-2. From germline, CDR1 is MNHEY and CDR2 SVGAGI. The CDR3 length is 14 residues. CDR3 protein: CASSYSAENYGYTF.

The chain carries TRBV6-4 and TRBJ2-3; TCRdb proposes TRBD1, but this gene call is untestable without DNA. The length of the CDR3 is 14 residues. Germline V gives CDR1 MRHNA, CDR2 SNTAGT. The chain's CDR3 is CASSAGTSTDTQYF.

The chain uses TRBV6-1 and TRBJ1-6; absent DNA, TCRdb's TRBD1 call cannot be checked. Germline loops: CDR1 MNHNS, CDR2 SASEGT. The CDR3 has 13 residues. This CDR3 reads CASSPRTEPFLHF.

The V gene is TRBV14, the J gene TRBJ1-1. From germline, CDR1 is SGHDN and CDR2 FVKESK. The CDR3 loop spans 15 amino acids. The chain's CDR3 is CASLGGGALNTEAFF.

The chain combines TRBV4-1 with TRBJ2-2; TCRdb outputs TRBD1, but without DNA this stays unchecked. Germline V gene sequence: CDR1 MGHRA, CDR2 YSYEKL. The CDR3 has 16 amino acids. CDR3 residues: CASSQLTGTGSGELFF.

This chain joins TRBV7-9 and TRBJ2-3; TCRdb selects TRBD2, and the lack of DNA leaves this call unchecked. Germline loops: CDR1 SEHNR, CDR2 FQNEAQ (reference sequence). The CDR3 has 16 amino acids. The CDR3 region is CASSLVSGGAGDTQYF.

The chain couples TRBV20-1 to TRBJ2-1; TCRdb indicates TRBD2, and absent DNA this call remains unverified. The CDR3 totals 16 residues. The germline CDR1 and CDR2 sequences are DFQATT and SNEGSKA (reference sequence). CDR3 in amino acids: CSARHLRGGRDNEQFF.